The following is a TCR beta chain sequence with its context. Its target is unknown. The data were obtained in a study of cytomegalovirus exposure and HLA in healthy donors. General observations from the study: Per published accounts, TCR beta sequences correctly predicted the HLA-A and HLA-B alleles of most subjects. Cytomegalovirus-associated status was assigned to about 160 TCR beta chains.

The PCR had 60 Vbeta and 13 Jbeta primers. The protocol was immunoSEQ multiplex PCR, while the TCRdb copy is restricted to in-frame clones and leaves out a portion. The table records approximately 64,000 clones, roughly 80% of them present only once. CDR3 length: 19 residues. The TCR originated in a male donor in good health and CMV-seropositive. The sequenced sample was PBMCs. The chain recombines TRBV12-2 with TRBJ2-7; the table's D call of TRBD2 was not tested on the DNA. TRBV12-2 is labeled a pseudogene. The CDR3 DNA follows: TGTGCAAGTCGTTTCATTCCGGGACTAGCGGGGGGGAGGATCTACGAGCAGTACTTC. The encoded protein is CASRFIPGLAGGRIYEQYF.